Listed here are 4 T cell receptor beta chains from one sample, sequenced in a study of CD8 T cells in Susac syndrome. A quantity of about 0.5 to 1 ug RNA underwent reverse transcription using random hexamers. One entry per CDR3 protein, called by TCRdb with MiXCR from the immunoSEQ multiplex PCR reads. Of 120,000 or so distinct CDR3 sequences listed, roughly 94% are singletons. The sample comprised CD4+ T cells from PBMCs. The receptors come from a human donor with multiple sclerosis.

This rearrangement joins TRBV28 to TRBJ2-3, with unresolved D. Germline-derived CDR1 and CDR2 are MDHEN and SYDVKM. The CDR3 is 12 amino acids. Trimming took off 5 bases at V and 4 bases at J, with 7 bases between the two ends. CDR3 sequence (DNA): TGTGCCAGCAGTATCCTAGCAGATACGCAGTATTTT. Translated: CASSILADTQYF.

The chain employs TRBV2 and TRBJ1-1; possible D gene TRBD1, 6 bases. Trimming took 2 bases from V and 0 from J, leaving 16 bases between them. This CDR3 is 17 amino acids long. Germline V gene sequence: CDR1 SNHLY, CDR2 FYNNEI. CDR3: CASSEWGWGLLNTEAFF. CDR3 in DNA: TGTGCCAGCAGTGAATGGGGGTGGGGGCTCTTGAACACTGAAGCTTTCTTT. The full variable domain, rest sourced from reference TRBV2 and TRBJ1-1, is EPEVTQTPSHQVTQMGQEVILRCVPISNHLYFYWYRQILGQKVEFLVSFYNNEISEKSEIFDDQFSVERPDGSNFTLKIRSTKLEDSAMYFCASSEWGWGLLNTEAFFGQGTRLTVV.

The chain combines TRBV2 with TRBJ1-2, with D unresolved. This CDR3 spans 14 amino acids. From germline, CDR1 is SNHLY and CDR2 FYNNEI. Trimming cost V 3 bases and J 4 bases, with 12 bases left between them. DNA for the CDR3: TGTGCCAGCAGTGACTTCAACTCCGGCTATGGCTACACCTTC. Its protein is CASSDFNSGYGYTF.

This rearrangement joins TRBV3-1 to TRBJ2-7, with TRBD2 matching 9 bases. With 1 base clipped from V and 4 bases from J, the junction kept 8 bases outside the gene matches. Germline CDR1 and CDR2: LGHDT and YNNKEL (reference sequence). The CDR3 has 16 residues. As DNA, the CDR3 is TGTGCCAGCAGCCAAGGGCTAGCGGGGACCTTGTACGAGCAGTACTTC. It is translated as CASSQGLAGTLYEQYF.